This T cell receptor (beta chain) was documented in a study of shared clonotypes between healthy human individuals (dated by TCRdb to 2018 to 2020). In the study overall: The cohort included a few men and a couple of women between 18 and 49 years of age. To estimate repertoire size and how much clonotypes are shared between individuals, the study performed deep sequencing of blood TCR repertoires from a few healthy adults. To increase sequencing depth and limit assay-specific biases, TCR repertoire library preparation and sequencing were carried out by different laboratories using diverse techniques. Between about 0.8 and 9.5 billion PBMCs per donor were obtained by leukapheresis. For each donor, CD4 naive and CD4 memory were each given three plates, CD8 naive was given two plates, and CD8 memory was given one plate.

As to this clone: Its antigen is still unknown. No per-base quality is available; no much larger clone lies one base away. Distinct nucleotide sequences in the sample also encode this CDR3.

CD8 naive samples were CD45RO-negative cells positively selected for CCR7, giving a CD45RA+CCR7+ population that excluded TemRA cells. The donors were healthy, HIV-negative adults who had no recently reported acute infections or vaccinations. Only Caucasian adults living in Nashville, Tennessee, USA were represented among the donors. Blood was obtained by leukapheresis, after which PBMCs were separated by Ficoll-Histopaque density gradient centrifugation and cryopreserved in liquid nitrogen vapor phase. Purity and quantity of every magnetically sorted T cell population were checked by analytical flow cytometry. From each sorted fraction, genomic DNA was isolated and quantified by UV absorbance on a Nanodrop 2000c. Overall results and qualifications from the work: Even with the large sequencing depth, rarefaction of the sorted-subset datasets indicated that sequencing was incomplete. Clonotypes shared by all four sorted-subset donors showed higher generation probabilities than non-shared clonotypes. Across a few donors, roughly 5% of naive CD4, approximately 3.6% of naive CD8, 2% to 2.5% of memory CD4, and approximately 0.4% of memory CD8 clonotypes were shared. Sampling was restricted to blood, and TCR repertoires in tissues likely differ from the TCR repertoires found in blood. Larger estimated clonotype richness was generally found for naive subsets than for memory subsets. Pairwise subsampling indicated that sequencing depth was expected to affect the degree of clonotype sharing among donors. The genetic and exposure-history diversity represented was limited by the small number of donors.

V is pared back by 1 base and J by 3 bases, with 7 bases lying between the germline termini. The CDR3 contains 13 residues, cysteine and phenylalanine counted. The read is trimmed to its CDR3 DNA, 39 bases read in frame from base 1. CDR1 and CDR2 are read off the germline V gene as MGHRA and YSYEKL. TCR CDR3 regions were amplified from genomic DNA by multiplex PCR using the deep immunoSEQ assay. For each cell subset, the extracted genomic DNA was distributed evenly across all wells of several immunoSEQ 96-well plates, and each plate served as one replicate. For sorted subsets, each replicate PCR was loaded with 200 ng genomic DNA, equivalent to some 27,000 T cell genomes. Purified libraries were measured with a Qubit 3.0 fluorometer, size-checked on a Bioanalyzer 2100, and measured again with the KAPA Library Quantification kit. Every immunoSEQ 96-well plate was sequenced on a dedicated single-read 150-cycle Illumina NextSeq 550 flow cell. The original pipeline was this. The immunoSEQ output contained only junctional sequences without quality scores, so filtering could not match that applied to full-length reads. Sequences were annotated with PyIR, a Python wrapper for IgBLAST v1.9, using IMGT germline references to assign V/J genes and CDR3. Reads with weak V/J assignments (E-value above 1e-6), missing CDR3, stop codons, out-of-frame junctions, or ambiguous translated residues were removed. V3J clonotypes were defined by identical inferred V gene, J gene, and CDR3 amino acid sequence. Percentage overlap between repertoires was calculated by dividing the number of shared unique clonotypes by the size of the smaller repertoire. RTK rarefaction, the Chao1 estimator, and Recon v2.1 estimates of unobserved clonotypes were used to assess repertoire richness. For all TCRbeta clonotypes obtained by the gDNA method from a few donors, generation probabilities were computed with OLGA. In TCRdb, the immuneACCESS table is reduced to in-frame sequences with V and J assigned. These tables do not hold every clone; where another copy was compared, an unresolved V gene accounts for under half, and the others remain unexplained. That table gives V, J and clone size, and the DNA gave D and trimming. The sample includes about 2 million clones, with about 95% observed a single time. The top ten clonotypes cover 0.95% to 1.5% of the sample.

Input material: naive CD8+ T cells sorted from blood. Reading the label with the study, this specimen's cell subset or site is: CD45RA+CCR7+. The clonotype was recovered from a young man in good health. The chain links TRBV4-1 with TRBJ2-7; the D gene cannot be named for sure. The encoded CDR3 is CASSQVLSYEQYF. The DNA sequence follows: TGCGCCAGCAGCCAAGTCCTTAGCTACGAGCAGTACTTC.